The next 23 T cell receptor beta chains were all read from a single sample in a study of blood T cells in healthy people across ages. Together with a sample-barcoded 5' primer, a J-beta primer mix was included in a second PCR lasting about 7 to 12 cycles. MiXCR, applied by TCRdb to the 5' RACE reads, yields one record per CDR3 protein. The sample holds over 300,000 distinct CDR3 sequences, about 52% seen once. The source material was blood. All receptors come from a man in his sixties in good health.

V is TRBV29-1 and J is TRBJ2-2, with unresolved D. The CDR3 sequence is 14 residues long. The germline V and J ends were trimmed by 6 bases and 0 bases, with 11 bases remaining between them. The germline gives CDR1 SQVTM, CDR2 ANQGSEA. The CDR3 sequence: CSVESGANTGELFF. CDR3 coding DNA: TGCAGCGTCGAGTCAGGCGCGAACACCGGGGAGCTGTTTTTT.

This sequence joins TRBV12-3 or TRBV12-4 and TRBJ1-4; 7 bases match TRBD1. CDR3 size: 15 residues. The J segment lost 7 bases and the V segment lost 2 bases, leaving 7 bases of the junction unmatched. The CDR3 sequence: CASSLSSGGGEKLFF. The CDR3 DNA follows: TGTGCCAGCAGTTTATCGTCAGGGGGGGGTGAAAAACTGTTTTTT.

The chain's CDR3 is CASTPWGRNTQYF. The DNA of the CDR3 is TGTGCCAGCACCCCCTGGGGCAGGAATACGCAGTATTTT. V gene TRBV5-8 combines with J gene TRBJ2-3, with a weak D call TRBD1 (5 bases). CDR3 length equals 13 residues. The V and J ends lost 6 bases and 7 bases respectively, with 15 bases between them. Per germline, CDR1 SGHTS and CDR2 YDEGEE.

The table lists this clonotype with many counts. V usage is TRBV20-1 and J usage is TRBJ2-2; 11 bases are a match to TRBD2. This CDR3 region has 19 residues. Germline values: CDR1 DFQATT, CDR2 SNEGSKA (reference sequence). Trimming took 3 bases from V and 0 from J; bases not matched to a gene: 12. The CDR3 loop is CSARDELMTSGANTGELFF. CDR3 in DNA: TGCAGTGCTAGGGACGAACTGATGACTAGCGGGGCGAACACCGGGGAGCTGTTTTTT.

The chain links TRBV20-1 to TRBJ2-5, with TRBD2 identical over 7 bases. V shed 6 bases, J shed 2 bases, and the junction held 6 bases outside the gene matches. Germline CDR1 is DFQATT and CDR2 is SNEGSKA (reference sequence). The CDR3 extends over 13 amino acids. CDR3 coding DNA: TGCAGTGCCCCCCTAGCGGCACAAGAGACCCAGTACTTC. Translating gives CSAPLAAQETQYF.

This CDR3 reads CASSLTLPGTGPQDTQYF. The CDR3 coding sequence is TGCGCCAGCAGCTTGACCCTCCCCGGGACAGGGCCCCAGGATACGCAGTATTTT. V gene TRBV5-1 combines with J gene TRBJ2-3; TRBD1 agrees at 9 bases. Germline V gene sequence: CDR1 SGHRS, CDR2 YFSETQ. V was pared by 1 base and J by 6 bases, with 15 bases of the junction left unmatched. This CDR3 region has 18 residues.

The chain combines TRBV4-1 with TRBJ1-6; D call uncertain. The V gene lost 4 bases and the J gene lost 5 bases, with 12 bases spanning the gap. This CDR3 is built from 15 residues. Germline CDR1 reads MGHRA; CDR2 reads YSYEKL. CDR3: CASSRVDGNNSPLHF. DNA for the CDR3: TGCGCCAGCAGCCGAGTGGATGGGAATAATTCACCCCTCCACTTT.

This clonotype was counted at least ten times. The rearrangement uses TRBV21-1 and TRBJ2-1; the table's D call TRBD1 went unverified against the DNA. TRBV21-1 represents a pseudogene. The CDR3 spans 15 residues. CDR3 nucleotides: TGTGCCAGCAGCGCCCGGGAAAACCCCTACAATGAGCAGTTCTTC. This translates into CASSARENPYNEQFF.

As regards this clonotype: A read error may explain this, as a much larger clone is one base away. V and J are TRBV6-6 and TRBJ2-7; D might be TRBD2 (5 bases). CDR3 length equals 12 residues. CDR1 is MNHNY, CDR2 SVGAGI, per germline (reference sequence). Trimming left V 4 bases short and J 9 bases short, with 13 bases between. The CDR3 is CASSCPNEGQYF. For the CDR3, the DNA is TGTGCCAGCAGTTGCCCGAATGAGGGGCAGTACTTC.

This clonotype was detected only once. The chain carries TRBV27 and TRBJ2-5; 15 nucleotides agree with TRBD2. With the DNA end fitting TRBJ2-7 better, the J assignment may be wrong. Germline V gene sequence: CDR1 MNHEY, CDR2 SMNVEV (reference sequence). This CDR3 contains 15 residues. The chain's CDR3 is CASSAGTSGRYEQYF. DNA of the CDR3: TGTGCCAGCAGTGCCGGGACTAGCGGGAGGTACGAGCAGTACTTC.

The gene calls are TRBV20-1 and TRBJ1-5; D is possibly TRBD1 (6 bases). Looked up from germline, CDR1 is DFQATT and CDR2 is SNEGSKA (reference sequence). The CDR3 length is 15 residues. V was trimmed by 0 bases and J by 0 bases, leaving 9 bases between them. The DNA of the CDR3 is TGCAGTGCTAGAGATGGGGGGGCTAGCAATCAGCCCCAGCATTTT. The encoded protein is CSARDGGASNQPQHF.

This clonotype occurred once. The V gene is TRBV4-1, the J gene TRBJ1-1, with D unclear. This CDR3 spans 14 amino acids. V gave up 1 base and J gave up 1 base, with 7 bases separating them. Germline V gene data show CDR1 as MGHRA and CDR2 as YSYEKL. CDR3 amino acids: CASSQGTANTEAFF. The CDR3 DNA reads TGCGCCAGCAGCCAAGGGACGGCGAACACTGAAGCTTTCTTT.

The table lists this clonotype with a few counts. The chain has TRBV7-3 and TRBJ2-7; possible D gene TRBD2, 7 bases. Germline CDR1 and CDR2: SGHTA and FQGTGA. This CDR3 contains 14 residues. V lost 5 bases and J lost 3, with 14 bases in between. Written as DNA, the CDR3 is TGTGCCAGCAGCCCGGGGGGCCCAATCTACGAGCAGTACTTC. Its translation: CASSPGGPIYEQYF.

This clonotype is a singleton in its sample. The chain has TRBV7-2 and TRBJ2-1; D remains unclear. The CDR3 contains 15 residues. Germline values: CDR1 SGHTA, CDR2 FQGNSA. Trimming removed 3 bases from V and 0 bases from J, with 9 bases in between. CDR3 in amino acids: CASSFGGNSYNEQFF. In DNA, the CDR3 is TGTGCCAGCAGCTTTGGTGGGAACTCCTACAATGAGCAGTTCTTC.

As regards this clonotype: Since a much larger clone is just one base distant, this may be a read error. Here the CDR3 reads CASRQGETQFF. The CDR3 coding sequence is TGTGCCAGCCGACAGGGAGAGACCCAGTTCTTC. The V call is TRBV2, the J call TRBJ2-1; 7 bases match TRBD1. V shed 8 bases, J shed 13 bases, and the junction held 8 bases outside the gene matches. The CDR3 covers 11 residues. CDR1 SNHLY and CDR2 FYNNEI come from the germline V gene.

The CDR3 loop is CASIDTGRGQQYF. DNA of the CDR3: TGTGCCAGCATCGACACCGGGCGGGGACAGCAGTACTTC. The chain links TRBV6-2 or TRBV6-3 to TRBJ2-7, with D possibly being TRBD2 (6 bases). This CDR3 has 13 amino acids. Germline CDR1 MNHEY, CDR2 SVGEGT. Trimming stripped 7 bases from V and 8 bases from J, with 18 bases between.

This chain uses TRBV11-1 with TRBJ2-7; 11 bases agree with TRBD2. The CDR3 runs 16 residues. Germline values: CDR1 SGHAT, CDR2 FQDESV (reference sequence). Trimming at V came to 2 bases and at J to 3 bases, leaving 6 bases not matched to a gene. The CDR3 protein is CASSLKGTSGLYEQYF. CDR3 DNA sequence: TGTGCCAGCAGCTTAAAGGGGACTAGCGGTCTCTACGAGCAGTACTTC.

This sequence joins TRBV7-9 and TRBJ2-6, with D unresolved. Trimming cost V 8 bases and J 0 bases, with 8 bases left between them. CDR3 size: 14 residues. From germline, CDR1 is SEHNR and CDR2 FQNEAQ (reference sequence). The CDR3: CASSHGSGANVLTF. Here the CDR3 DNA reads TGTGCCAGCTCCCACGGCTCTGGGGCCAACGTCCTGACTTTC.

This clonotype was seen a few times. The chain uses TRBV6-5 and TRBJ1-1, with 10 bases identical to TRBD1. With 6 bases clipped from V and 6 bases from J, the junction kept 10 bases outside the gene matches. This CDR3 is built from 15 residues. From germline, CDR1 is MNHEY and CDR2 SVGAGI. CDR3 protein: CASRAGTGVFAEAFF. The CDR3 DNA reads TGTGCCAGCAGGGCCGGGACAGGGGTTTTCGCTGAAGCTTTCTTT.

This clonotype has a handful of counts. The junction departs from germline at one end; a sequencing error may be responsible. The V gene is TRBV29-1, the J gene TRBJ2-1, with 8 bases aligning to TRBD2. CDR1 is SQVTM and CDR2 is ANQGSEA in the germline V gene. The CDR3 spans 14 residues. Written as DNA, the CDR3 is TGCAGCGCCGTCCTAGCGGGCCCCTACCATGAGCAGTTCTTC. This codes for CSAVLAGPYHEQFF.

The V call is TRBV5-1, the J call TRBJ2-7, with 14 bases that match TRBD2. The CDR3 has 19 residues. Trimming at V came to 3 bases and at J to 0 bases, leaving 11 bases not matched to a gene. CDR1 is SGHRS, CDR2 YFSETQ, per germline. The CDR3 sequence is CASSSARTSGGPLSYEQYF. CDR3 sequence (DNA): TGCGCCAGCAGCTCGGCCCGGACTAGCGGGGGGCCCCTCTCCTACGAGCAGTACTTC.

This clonotype was counted a single time. The V and J genes are TRBV6-5 and TRBJ2-7; 9 bases are shared with TRBD1. Germline V gives CDR1 MNHEY, CDR2 SVGAGI. The CDR3 spans 15 residues. The trim removed 1 base at V and 4 bases at J, leaving 5 bases unmatched. CDR3 in amino acids: CASSYFPTGGYEQYF. For the CDR3, the DNA is TGTGCCAGCAGTTACTTCCCGACAGGGGGATACGAGCAGTACTTC.

This clonotype occurred a few times. V gene TRBV28 combines with J gene TRBJ2-1, with unresolved D. The germline gives CDR1 MDHEN, CDR2 SYDVKM. Trimming took 4 bases from V and 1 from J, leaving 8 bases between them. The CDR3 spans 14 residues. The CDR3 DNA reads as TGTGCCAGCAGTTCACAATCTTCCTACAATGAGCAGTTCTTC. The encoded protein is CASSSQSSYNEQFF.